This T cell receptor beta chain was sequenced during a study of cytomegalovirus exposure and HLA in healthy donors. Study-level information: The approximately 720 first-cohort repertoires and the roughly 120 validation repertoires shared the same platform, a later analysis reported.

CDR3 size: 15 residues. Germline CDR1 is WNHNN and CDR2 is SYGVQD (reference sequence). Germline trimming cut 0 bases from V and 9 bases from J; bases unmatched to any gene: 5. TCRdb keeps only in-frame clones here, not all; method: immunoSEQ multiplex PCR. Here the sample spans over 85,000 clones, roughly 92% being singletons. The specimen sequenced was PBMCs. The chain has TRBV10-1 and TRBJ2-1; 10 nucleotides match TRBD2. The sequence came from a woman aged 25 to 39 in good health and CMV-seropositive. Here the CDR3 reads CASSESRLAGVEQFF. Written as DNA, the CDR3 is TGCGCCAGCAGTGAGTCGCGGCTAGCGGGAGTTGAGCAGTTCTTC.